These T cell receptor beta chains were read from a single sample in a study of cytomegalovirus exposure and HLA in healthy donors. Using immunoSEQ multiplex PCR, the repertoire was profiled, and TCRdb retains in-frame clones only, with some absent. The table has approximately 170,000 clones, over 80% seen once. The sample consisted of PBMCs. The receptors were sampled from a boy between 2 and 10 years old in good health and CMV-seronegative. Each CDR3 is given with its conserved first and last residue. A D gene is named only where the DNA matches it firmly. The size of a clone is reported for some rows only, either as once, few or many, or as a class for expanded clones.

>NA|TRBV5-5|NA|TRBJ1-4
CASSLGGFGTNEKLFF
TGTGCCAGCAGCTTGGGAGGGTTTGGAACTAATGAAAAACTGTTTTTT
>NA|TRBV5-4|NA|TRBJ2-1
CASSLSGLGGEQFF
TGTGCCAGCAGCTTATCCGGACTAGGGGGTGAGCAGTTCTTC
>NA|TRBV5-5|NA|TRBJ2-4
CASSSPQLAKNIQYF
TGTGCCAGCAGCTCCCCCCAGTTAGCCAAAAACATTCAGTACTTC
>NA|TRBV6-5|TRBD2|TRBJ2-1
CASSLEPSGVRFF
TGTGCCAGCAGCTTGGAGCCCAGCGGGGTTCGGTTCTTC
>NA|TRBV11-1|NA|TRBJ2-3
CASSGAGVTDTQYF
TGTGCCAGCAGCGGGGCAGGGGTCACAGATACGCAGTATTTT
>NA|TRBV4-3|TRBD2|TRBJ2-7
CASSQELAGGPEQYF
TGCGCCAGCAGCCAAGAGCTAGCGGGAGGGCCCGAGCAGTACTTC
>NA|TRBV6-6|NA|TRBJ2-7
CASSARLVSYEQYF
TGTGCCAGCAGTGCACGACTGGTCTCCTACGAGCAGTACTTC
>NA|TRBV19|NA|TRBJ1-1
CASSIDRGMNLNTEAFF
TGTGCCAGTAGTATAGATCGCGGGATGAATTTGAACACTGAAGCTTTCTTT
>few|TRBV30|NA|TRBJ1-3
CAWSLQGLSGNTIYF
TGTGCCTGGAGTCTCCAGGGCCTCTCTGGAAACACCATATATTTT
>few|TRBV30|NA|TRBJ1-1
CAWSVRGARTEAFF
TGTGCCTGGAGTGTTCGGGGGGCGCGAACTGAAGCTTTCTTT
>NA|TRBV4-3|NA|TRBJ1-1
CASSQDSPYTEAFF
TGCGCCAGCAGCCAAGATTCTCCCTACACTGAAGCTTTCTTT
>NA|TRBV5-6|NA|TRBJ2-3
CASSRLGTDTQYF
TGTGCCAGCAGCCGACTAGGCACAGATACGCAGTATTTT
>NA|TRBV11-2|NA|TRBJ2-7
CASTPERTTYEQYF
TGTGCCAGCACCCCAGAGAGGACTACCTACGAGCAGTACTTC
>NA|TRBV6-1|TRBD2|TRBJ2-1
CASWGGSYNEQFF
TGTGCCAGCTGGGGAGGGTCCTACAATGAGCAGTTCTTC
>NA|TRBV11-2|TRBD1|TRBJ2-5
CASSFTGVETQYF
TGTGCCAGCAGCTTCACAGGGGTAGAGACCCAGTACTTC
>NA|TRBV4-2|NA|TRBJ2-5
CASSQARGPSETQYF
TGTGCCAGCAGCCAAGCCAGGGGACCCTCAGAGACCCAGTACTTC
>once|TRBV6-5|TRBD1|TRBJ1-5
CASSSRGGNQPQHF
TGTGCCAGCAGTTCCAGGGGGGGCAATCAGCCCCAGCATTTT
>NA|TRBV9|TRBD1|TRBJ2-2
CASSLNSGQGPGELFF
TGTGCCAGCAGCCTCAACTCCGGACAGGGGCCCGGGGAGCTGTTTTTT
>NA|TRBV9|TRBD2|TRBJ2-1
CASSATSGRAKQFF
TGTGCCAGCAGCGCGACTAGCGGGAGGGCTAAGCAGTTCTTC
>NA|TRBV4-3|NA|TRBJ1-5
CASSQDWGPQSPQHF
TGCGCCAGCAGCCAAGATTGGGGGCCCCAATCGCCCCAGCATTTT